This T cell receptor (beta chain) was identified in a study of sequential checkpoint blockade in melanoma. Looking at the study overall: First-line arms were nivolumab then ipilimumab, or the reverse, randomized 1:1.

From germline, CDR1 is SGHDT and CDR2 YYEEEE. The CDR3 extends over 16 amino acids. Trimming took 0 bases from V and 5 from J, leaving 17 bases between them. The method was immunoSEQ multiplex PCR; TCRdb's version includes in-frame clones alone and lacks a portion of them. The sample consists of about 19,000 clones, around 78% of them appearing once. Documented treatment: randomized to nivolumab then ipilimumab (arm A) or the reverse (arm B). None of the patients previously received DNA-damaging chemotherapy. Sorted cells were live CD3+CD8+, lacking CD19 and CD56, from PBMCs. V usage is TRBV5-6 and J usage is TRBJ2-5; perhaps TRBD2 as D (7 bases). Material: CD8+ T cells sorted from blood (inferred from file names), obtained from a patient given nivolumab and ipilimumab in sequence. The sequence derives from a human donor with melanoma. CDR3 in amino acids: CASSLALGGPPETQYF. The CDR3 DNA sequence: TGTGCCAGCAGCTTGGCCTTGGGGGGGCCCCCCGAGACCCAGTACTTC.